The rows below give T cell receptor beta chains drawn from one sample of a study of identical twins. TCRdb reanalysed the 5' RACE reads using MiXCR and keeps one entry per CDR3 protein. The repertoire holds fewer than 250,000 distinct CDR3 sequences, approximately 7% seen once, with 3.5% to 4% in the top ten. These data also featured in a second study, about yellow fever vaccine responses in identical twins.

Source material: memory (CD45RO+) T cells sorted from blood. Receptors originate from a woman aged 18-29 years in good health. CDR3s include the opening cysteine and the closing phenylalanine or tryptophan. The D gene is left open where the match is weak. Clone sizes are given selectively: once, few, many, or a class where the clone is expanded.

j_gene	v_gene	d_gene	abundance	CDR3nt	CDR3aa
TRBJ2-4	TRBV12-3/TRBV12-4	-	many	TGTGCCAGCAGTTTGGGGAACGCCAAAAACATTCAGTACTTC	CASSLGNAKNIQYF
TRBJ2-2	TRBV29-1	-	-	TGCAGCGGACTCTCCGGGGACCACACCGGGGAGCTGTTTTTT	CSGLSGDHTGELFF
TRBJ2-7	TRBV24-1	TRBD1	few	TGTGCCACCAGTGGGGTGTCTCGGACAGGGGGCGCAAGCTACGAGCAGTACTTC	CATSGVSRTGGASYEQYF
TRBJ2-4	TRBV20-1	-	few	TGCAGTGCTAGAGATAGGGGTCTGGACATTCAGTACTTC	CSARDRGLDIQYF
TRBJ2-1	TRBV4-1	-	few	TGCGCCAGCAGCCAAGGTCCCTTCAAGCGGATCTCCTACAATGAGCAGTTCTTC	CASSQGPFKRISYNEQFF
TRBJ1-3	TRBV20-1	-	-	TGCAGTGCTAGTGCGCAGGGAGGCTCTGGAAACACCATATATTTT	CSASAQGGSGNTIYF
TRBJ1-1	TRBV6-1	TRBD1	few	TGTGCCAGCACACGCCTAGGACAGGCATCTGAAGCTTTCTTT	CASTRLGQASEAFF
TRBJ2-7	TRBV6-2/TRBV6-3	TRBD1	few	TGTGCCACCATTGGACAGGCCTACGAGCAGTACTTC	CATIGQAYEQYF
TRBJ2-6	TRBV7-3	-	few	TGTGCCAGCAGCTCAACAGCATTCTCTGGGGCCAACGTCCTGACTTTC	CASSSTAFSGANVLTF
TRBJ2-7	TRBV12-5	-	many	TGTGCTAGTGGGGGAGGGGGAGGGATCTCCTACGAGCAGTACTTC	CASGGGGGISYEQYF
TRBJ2-2	TRBV19	-	-	TGTGCCAGTAGTATGGCCCCCGGGGAGCTGTTTTTT	CASSMAPGELFF
TRBJ2-1	TRBV28	TRBD2	few	TGTGCCAGCAGTAATCGGACTAGCGGGAGGCGCTACAATGAGCAGTTCTTC	CASSNRTSGRRYNEQFF
TRBJ2-1	TRBV5-6	-	many	TGTGCCAGCAGCTTCGGGGCTACGGCCTACAATGAGCAGTTCTTC	CASSFGATAYNEQFF
TRBJ1-6	TRBV5-1	-	many	TGCGCCAGCAGCCGGGCAGGGACTAATTCACCCCTCCACTTT	CASSRAGTNSPLHF
TRBJ2-1	TRBV6-1	TRBD2	many	TGTGCCAGCAGTCCTCAGGGATCGGGGGGGATGAACTCCTACAATGAGCAGTTCTTC	CASSPQGSGGMNSYNEQFF
TRBJ2-1	TRBV24-1	TRBD2	many	TGTGCCACCAGTCGTAGCGGGAGTACTGTCGACAATGAGCAGTTCTTC	CATSRSGSTVDNEQFF
TRBJ2-7	TRBV10-3	TRBD2	few	TGTGCCATCAGTGAGTCGACTAGCGGGAGCTACGAGCAGTACTTC	CAISESTSGSYEQYF
TRBJ2-3	TRBV28	-	few	TGTGCCAGCACCCCAGGCGGGACAGATACGCAGTATTTT	CASTPGGTDTQYF
TRBJ2-1	TRBV24-1	-	many	TGTGCCACCAGTGAGGGGGACAAGCTCAATGAGCAGTTCTTC	CATSEGDKLNEQFF
TRBJ2-7	TRBV2	-	-	TGTGCCAGCAGGGGTCTATCCGAGCAGTACTTC	CASRGLSEQYF
TRBJ2-3	TRBV6-1	-	-	TGTGCCAGCAGCCACACCGCGGGGTGGGGGCGGTATTTT	CASSHTAGWGRYF
TRBJ2-3	TRBV5-1	TRBD1	many	TGCGCCAGCAGTCCGGGACAGCAAACAGATACGCAGTATTTT	CASSPGQQTDTQYF
TRBJ2-7	TRBV7-2	-	-	TGTGCCAGCAGCTTACGAGGTGGGGCAGGGGTCGGCGAGCAGTACTTC	CASSLRGGAGVGEQYF
TRBJ2-7	TRBV27	-	-	TGTGCCAGCAGTTCCGGGACACCTTACGAGCAGTACTTC	CASSSGTPYEQYF
TRBJ2-6	TRBV20-1	-	-	TGCAGTGCGTGGGGCAGGGGAACCGGGGCCAACGTCCTGACTTTC	CSAWGRGTGANVLTF
TRBJ1-2	TRBV4-1	-	many	TGCGCCAGCAGCCTGGGGACGGCAGCTAACTATGGCTACACCTTC	CASSLGTAANYGYTF
TRBJ1-6	TRBV5-1	TRBD1	many	TGCGCCAGCAGCCCGGGACAGGGGAGGAATTCACCCCTCCACTTT	CASSPGQGRNSPLHF
TRBJ2-3	TRBV12-3/TRBV12-4	TRBD2	many	TGTGCCAGCAGTTTGGCGGGGGGCTATACAGATACGCAGTATTTT	CASSLAGGYTDTQYF
TRBJ2-7	TRBV15	-	-	TGTGCCACCAGCCAAGGGGGGGGGGCCTCCTACGAGCAGTACTTC	CATSQGGGASYEQYF
TRBJ2-7	TRBV19	TRBD1	many	TGTGCCACCAGGGCACAGGGGGCGGACGAGCAGTACTTC	CATRAQGADEQYF
TRBJ2-7	TRBV12-3/TRBV12-4	-	few	TGTGCCAGCAGTCATCACTACGAGCAGTACTTC	CASSHHYEQYF
TRBJ1-2	TRBV20-1	TRBD1	many	TGCAGTGCTAGAGTTCCAGGGGGAGTAGGCTACACCTTC	CSARVPGGVGYTF
TRBJ2-5	TRBV18	-	-	TGTGCCAGCTCACCAGGGGATGGGGAGACCCAGTACTTC	CASSPGDGETQYF
TRBJ2-1	TRBV6-1	-	-	TGTGCCAGCATCCCTCGACAGGTGAGCTCCTACAATGAGCAGTTCTTC	CASIPRQVSSYNEQFF
TRBJ1-1	TRBV24-1	TRBD1	many	TGTGCCACCAGTGATTCAGGACAGGGGGGCACTGAAGCTTTCTTT	CATSDSGQGGTEAFF
TRBJ2-5	TRBV11-2	-	few	TGTGCCAGCAGGTTCCTGGAGACCCAGTACTTC	CASRFLETQYF
TRBJ2-5	TRBV3-1	-	few	TGTGCCAGCAGCCAAGATTCGTGGGGAGAGACCCAGTACTTC	CASSQDSWGETQYF
TRBJ2-5	TRBV20-1	-	-	TGCAGTGCTAGGGGAGGGGGTTTCCAAGAGACCCAGTACTTC	CSARGGGFQETQYF
TRBJ2-5	TRBV7-2	-	few	TGTGCCAGCAGCTTAGATAGTTCAGGGGCCCAAGAGACCCAGTACTTC	CASSLDSSGAQETQYF
TRBJ2-6	TRBV6-1	TRBD2	many	TGTGCCAGCAGTCGTAAAGCGGGAGCTGGGGCCAACGTCCTGACTTTC	CASSRKAGAGANVLTF
TRBJ2-1	TRBV7-8	-	few	TGTGCCAGCAGCCCCCTTACTAGGGCCAATGAGCAGTTCTTC	CASSPLTRANEQFF
TRBJ2-2	TRBV6-2/TRBV6-3	-	-	TGTGCCAGCAGTTATTTTCCTCGGCAGGGGAACACCGGGGAGCTGTTTTTT	CASSYFPRQGNTGELFF
TRBJ2-1	TRBV5-1	-	few	TGCGCCAGCAGCTTGGGAACTAGCTCCCATGAGCAGTTCTTC	CASSLGTSSHEQFF
TRBJ2-2	TRBV2	TRBD2	many	TGTGCCAGCAGGACAGGGACTAGCGGGAGTTACACCGGGGAGCTGTTTTTT	CASRTGTSGSYTGELFF
TRBJ2-6	TRBV7-9	-	-	TGTGCCAGCAGTCATACCTCTGGGGCCAACGTCCTGACTTTC	CASSHTSGANVLTF
TRBJ2-3	TRBV5-6	-	many	TGTGCCAGCAGCGCAGGAAGTCTTTCCTTCACAGATACGCAGTATTTT	CASSAGSLSFTDTQYF
TRBJ2-5	TRBV29-1	TRBD2	-	TGCAGTCAGGCGGGGGGCCACCGGGAGACCCAGTACTTC	CSQAGGHRETQYF
TRBJ2-4	TRBV20-1	-	-	TGCAGTGCCAATTCTTTGCTAGCCAAAAACATTCAGTACTTC	CSANSLLAKNIQYF
TRBJ1-2	TRBV25-1	-	few	TGTGCCAGCAGTCAGGATGGCTACACCTTC	CASSQDGYTF
TRBJ2-5	TRBV12-5	-	few	TGTGCTAGTGGTTGGGTGTACAGCGAGACCCAGTACTTC	CASGWVYSETQYF
TRBJ1-3	TRBV6-5	-	-	TGTGCCAGCAGTTCACGGGGGGTCTCTGGAAACACCATATATTTT	CASSSRGVSGNTIYF
TRBJ2-5	TRBV9	-	many	TGTGCCAGCAGCGTACTCGGGTGGGACCCCCGGGAGACCCAGTACTTC	CASSVLGWDPRETQYF
TRBJ2-7	TRBV10-2	-	-	TGCGCCAGCAGTGATAGACGGGGCTCCTACGAGCAGTACTTC	CASSDRRGSYEQYF
TRBJ2-1	TRBV20-1	-	many	TGCAGTGCTGGGGGTTTGCGGGAAAACTACAATGAGCAGTTCTTC	CSAGGLRENYNEQFF